Below, 20 T cell receptor beta chains from the same sample are listed, as sequenced in a study of graft-versus-host responses after intestinal transplantation (dated by TCRdb to about 2021). Libraries were constructed by the immunoSEQ multiplex PCR assay. TCRdb's version of the immuneACCESS table is confined to in-frame rearrangements and falls short of the full clone set. An unresolved V gene accounts for under half of the shortfall where checked; the remainder is of unknown origin. This sample has about 27,000 clones in its table, and 82% of those were observed once. Roughly 0.7% of the sample comes from the top ten. These TCRs are of unknown antigen specificity. In light of the paper, this sample's time point label describes: cells obtained before transplantation from donor or recipient. The source material was unstimulated CD4+ T cells sorted from spleen or lymph node cells, sampled before intestinal transplant. The receptors here all came from a human donor who received an intestinal transplant.

This clone was detected once. Other DNA sequences from this sample encode an identical CDR3 as well. The chain recombines TRBV7-3 with TRBJ2-1; a possible D gene is TRBD2 (5 bases). This CDR3 region has 13 residues. The germline CDR1 and CDR2 sequences are SGHTA and FQGTGA. Trimming took 3 bases from V and 2 from J, leaving 5 bases between them. For the CDR3, the DNA is TGTGCCAGCAGCTTGACTACCTACAATGAGCAGTTCTTC. Residues: CASSLTTYNEQFF.

This clone was recorded only once. The rearrangement uses TRBV7-9 and TRBJ2-7, with D hard to call. This CDR3 contains 14 residues. The ends were cut back, 2 bases at V and 2 bases at J, with 10 bases in the middle. CDR1 and CDR2 from the germline V gene are SEHNR and FQNEAQ (reference sequence). The DNA of the CDR3 is TGTGCCAGCAGCTTAAGTGAGTTAACCTACGAGCAGTACTTC. This codes for CASSLSELTYEQYF.

The CDR3 here is CASSYSTSPKNEQYF. Here the CDR3 DNA reads TGTGCCAGCAGTTACTCAACGAGCCCAAAGAACGAGCAGTACTTC. The chain joins TRBV6-6 to TRBJ2-5; D call uncertain. The J call may not be correct, given that the DNA end is closer to TRBJ2-7. The germline V gene encodes CDR1 MNHNY and CDR2 SVGAGI (reference sequence). The CDR3 loop spans 15 amino acids.

This sequence joins TRBV11-3 and TRBJ1-1; maybe TRBD1 (6 bases). CDR3 length: 17 amino acids. The V end lost 1 base, the J end lost 4 bases, and 19 bases lay between the germline ends. From germline, CDR1 is SGHNT and CDR2 YENEEA. CDR3 sequence: CASSLVSPLGGRTEAFF. The CDR3 DNA follows: TGTGCCAGCAGCTTAGTCTCCCCGTTAGGGGGGCGCACTGAAGCTTTCTTT.

This sequence joins TRBV6-1 and TRBJ1-2; D gene uncertain. The V end was cut by 6 bases, the J end by 0 bases, with 5 bases between. The CDR3 covers 12 residues. Germline V gene data show CDR1 as MNHNS and CDR2 as SASEGT. The CDR3 sequence: CASRLPNYGYTF. CDR3 sequence (DNA): TGTGCCAGCAGGCTACCTAACTATGGCTACACCTTC.

This rearrangement joins TRBV5-4 to TRBJ1-1; D ambiguous. Trimming took off 4 bases at V and 1 base at J, with 8 bases between the two ends. Looked up from germline, CDR1 is SGHNT and CDR2 is YYREEE (reference sequence). The CDR3 is 13 amino acids. The CDR3 nucleotides are TGTGCCAGCAGCAGCCGGGGGAACACTGAAGCTTTCTTT. It translates to CASSSRGNTEAFF.

The chain carries TRBV19 and TRBJ2-1; D perhaps matches TRBD2 (6 bases). There are 15 residues in the CDR3. Trimming shortened V by 3 bases and J by 3 bases, and 12 bases separated the two germline ends. CDR1 is LNHDA and CDR2 is SQIVND in the germline V gene (reference sequence). The CDR3 coding sequence is TGTGCCAGTAGTATGGGGGTAGCGGACTACAATGAGCAGTTCTTC. Protein: CASSMGVADYNEQFF.

V usage is TRBV6-4 and J usage is TRBJ2-5; 13 bases map to TRBD2. The CDR3 length is 16 residues. Germline CDR1 and CDR2: MRHNA and SNTAGT. After removal of 2 bases from V and 3 bases from J, the junction contained 3 bases not matched to a gene. The CDR3 is CASSDPGLAGEETQYF. CDR3 in DNA: TGTGCCAGCAGTGACCCCGGACTAGCGGGGGAAGAGACCCAGTACTTC.

The chain recombines TRBV29-1 with TRBJ2-7; D is ambiguous. The CDR3 is made up of 11 amino acids. Trimming removed 4 bases from V and 7 bases from J, with 11 bases in between. Germline V gene lookup returns CDR1 SQVTM and CDR2 ANQGSEA. CDR3 DNA: TGCAGCGTTGCTGGCATAGAGGAGCAGTACTTC. Translated: CSVAGIEEQYF.

The rearrangement joins TRBV5-6 to TRBJ2-2; D gene uncertain. V was shortened by 4 bases and J by 4 bases, with 17 bases between the two germline ends. Germline assignment: CDR1 SGHDT and CDR2 YYEEEE. The CDR3 runs to 16 residues. The DNA of the CDR3 is TGTGCCAGCAGCCGGCCTGCATCTCCGGCCACCGGGGAGCTGTTTTTT. As protein: CASSRPASPATGELFF.

The rearrangement joins TRBV29-1 to TRBJ2-7, with 15 nucleotides matching TRBD2. V trimming: 6 bases; J trimming: 10 bases; junction bases outside the gene matches: 19. Germline V lookup: CDR1 SQVTM, CDR2 ANQGSEA. This CDR3 has 17 residues. Here the CDR3 DNA reads TGCAGCGTGGAGGGGACAGAGGGCTGGACTAGCGGGAGGGCACAGTACTTC. Its translation: CSVEGTEGWTSGRAQYF.

The chain links TRBV6-5 to TRBJ2-7; TRBD1 aligns across 8 bases. The ends lost 5 bases at V and 2 bases at J; junction bases unmatched: 5. Germline CDR1 reads MNHEY; CDR2 reads SVGAGI. The CDR3 is made up of 14 amino acids. The CDR3 nucleotides are TGTGCCAGCAGTGTTGACAGGGGTACCTACGAGCAGTACTTC. It codes for CASSVDRGTYEQYF.

The chain combines TRBV4-2 with TRBJ2-5, with D possibly TRBD2 on 7 matching bases. Deletions cut 2 bases from V and 2 bases from J, with 15 bases between. The germline V gene encodes CDR1 LGHNA and CDR2 YNFKEQ. CDR3 size: 16 residues. CDR3 sequence (DNA): TGTGCCAGCAGCCAATTCAGGGGAGCGGGGCAAGAGACCCAGTACTTC. This sequence encodes CASSQFRGAGQETQYF.

Comment on this clone: One end of the junction does not line up with germline, which may come from a read error. The chain couples TRBV4-2 to TRBJ2-5; unclear D gene. The CDR3 runs to 8 residues. Germline V lookup: CDR1 LGHNA, CDR2 YNFKEQ. The CDR3 reads CASSQIDF. CDR3 bases: TGTGCCAGCAGCCAGATAGACTTC.

This clone was picked up a small number of times. J is TRBJ1-1 and V is TRBV19; D remains unclear. The CDR3 contains 12 residues. Trimming shortened V by 7 bases and J by 1 base, and 7 bases separated the two germline ends. Germline V lookup: CDR1 LNHDA, CDR2 SQIVND (reference sequence). The CDR3 loop reads CASTPGNTEAFF. DNA for the CDR3: TGTGCCAGTACCCCAGGGAACACTGAAGCTTTCTTT.

The chain is built from TRBV27 and TRBJ1-1; 12 bases map to TRBD1. The CDR3 extends over 18 amino acids. The J segment lost 5 bases and the V segment lost 3 bases, leaving 13 bases of the junction unmatched. Germline V lookup: CDR1 MNHEY, CDR2 SMNVEV (reference sequence). CDR3 in amino acids: CASSFLKGTGGMVTEAFF. CDR3 in DNA: TGTGCCAGCAGTTTCCTCAAAGGGACAGGGGGCATGGTGACTGAAGCTTTCTTT.

The chain is built from TRBV2 and TRBJ2-7; 8 nucleotides match TRBD2. CDR1 and CDR2 (germline): SNHLY, FYNNEI. After removal of 4 bases from V and 3 bases from J, the junction contained 5 bases not matched to a gene. The CDR3 is 14 amino acids. DNA of the CDR3: TGTGCCAGCAGTGTCACTAGCGGCTTCTACGAGCAGTACTTC. This gives the protein CASSVTSGFYEQYF.

CDR3 sequence: CASSGRAYQETQYF. DNA of the CDR3: TGCGCCAGCAGCGGCAGGGCGTACCAAGAGACCCAGTACTTC. The rearrangement links TRBV5-1 to TRBJ2-5; D perhaps matches TRBD1 (5 bases). V was trimmed by 4 bases and J by 0 bases, leaving 10 bases between them. CDR3 length equals 14 residues. Germline assignment: CDR1 SGHRS and CDR2 YFSETQ.

This rearrangement joins TRBV4-1 to TRBJ1-4; 8 nucleotides align to TRBD1. After removal of 4 bases from V and 5 bases from J, the junction contained 6 bases not matched to a gene. The CDR3 is 15 residues long. Germline V gene sequence: CDR1 MGHRA, CDR2 YSYEKL. CDR3 DNA sequence: TGCGCCAGCAGCCTCAATGGACAGGGAAATGAAAAACTGTTTTTT. It is translated as CASSLNGQGNEKLFF.

V usage is TRBV2 and J usage is TRBJ1-5; D is ambiguous. Trimming pared 6 bases from V and 3 bases from J, leaving 21 bases between. The CDR3 length is 17 residues. CDR1 and CDR2 (germline): SNHLY, FYNNEI. This CDR3 reads CASSDAAVYLLNQPQHF. The CDR3 bases are TGTGCCAGCAGCGACGCGGCGGTTTACCTCCTCAATCAGCCCCAGCATTTT.